The 16 T cell receptor beta chains below all came from one sample that was sequenced in a study of breast tumors, draining lymph nodes, adjacent tissues. TCRdb recomputed calls from the multiplex PCR reads with MiXCR, one row per CDR3 protein. This table holds about 140,000 distinct CDR3 sequences, approximately 29% found once. Axillary draining lymph nodes of breast cancer patients supplied the node samples. Sequenced input: axillary lymph node tissue. The receptors here all came from a female donor with breast cancer. Some clones in this sample may be carry-over from other donors' samples.

This clonotype was counted many times. V gene TRBV2 combines with J gene TRBJ2-7, with TRBD2 matching over 8 bases. Germline V gene data show CDR1 as SNHLY and CDR2 as FYNNEI. This CDR3 has 16 residues. Trimming took 4 bases from V and 2 from J; bases not matched to a gene: 10. CDR3 sequence (DNA): TGTGCCAGCAGTGGGGTACTAGCGGTAAATACCTACGAGCAGTACTTC. Encoded protein: CASSGVLAVNTYEQYF. Using reference TRBV2 and TRBJ2-7 for the parts outside the CDR3, the full variable domain is EPEVTQTPSHQVTQMGQEVILRCVPISNHLYFYWYRQILGQKVEFLVSFYNNEISEKSEIFDDQFSVERPDGSNFTLKIRSTKLEDSAMYFCASSGVLAVNTYEQYFGPGTRLTVT.

On this clonotype itself: One junction end disagrees with the germline gene, perhaps due to a read error. The rearrangement joins TRBV29-1 to TRBJ2-1, with D perhaps assigned TRBD1 or TRBD2 (5 bases each). The CDR3 sequence is 8 residues long. From germline, CDR1 is SQVTM and CDR2 ANQGSEA. The CDR3 spells CSGGKGIF. The DNA of the CDR3 is TGCAGCGGGGGGAAGGGAATCTTC.

The chain links TRBV29-1 to TRBJ1-2, with 9 bases identical to TRBD1. This CDR3 comprises 14 residues. Per germline, CDR1 SQVTM and CDR2 ANQGSEA. The V and J ends lost 4 bases and 2 bases, in that order; junction bases with no gene match: 5. The CDR3 DNA reads TGCAGCGTTGTTGTCGGACAGGGGAACTATGGCTACACCTTC. Translation gives CSVVVGQGNYGYTF.

The rearrangement links TRBV20-1 to TRBJ2-5, with 12 bases identical to TRBD2. V gave up 6 bases and J gave up 7 bases; unmatched junction bases: 12. Germline V gene lookup returns CDR1 DFQATT and CDR2 SNEGSKA (reference sequence). The CDR3 totals 15 residues. CDR3 sequence: CSAGLAGGLGATQYF. In nucleotides, the CDR3 is TGCAGTGCGGGGCTAGCGGGGGGGCTTGGGGCGACCCAGTACTTC.

This clonotype has more than one count but fewer than ten. A much larger clonotype is one base distant, so this may be a read error. This CDR3 is missing its conserved last phenylalanine or tryptophan, likely due to a read error. J is TRBJ2-3 and V is TRBV9, with D perhaps being TRBD1 or TRBD2 (5 bases each). This CDR3 has 13 amino acids. Trimming removed 3 bases at V and 8 bases at J, with 13 bases between. Germline V gene sequence: CDR1 SGDLS, CDR2 YYNGEE. The CDR3 sequence is CASSDEGSRTQYS. CDR3 sequence (DNA): TGTGCCAGCAGCGACGAGGGGAGTCGTACGCAGTATTCT.

The chain links TRBV15 to TRBJ2-1, with a tentative D call TRBD1 (6 bases). V was pared by 0 bases and J by 2 bases, with 8 bases between. CDR1 and CDR2 (germline): LNHNV, YYDKDF (reference sequence). The CDR3 totals 15 residues. The CDR3 nucleotides read TGTGCCACCAGCAGAGAGCGGACAGCCTACAATGAGCAGTTCTTC. Protein sequence: CATSRERTAYNEQFF.

This clonotype showed up many times. This rearrangement joins TRBV6-6 to TRBJ2-1, with TRBD1 matching 7 bases. This CDR3 spans 13 amino acids. The junction had 2 bases not matched to a gene; V was cut back by 2 bases and J by 7 bases. Germline CDR1 MNHNY, CDR2 SVGAGI (reference sequence). CDR3 residues: CASSYPQGNEQFF. For the CDR3, the DNA is TGTGCCAGCAGTTACCCACAGGGGAATGAGCAGTTCTTC.

This chain joins TRBV24-1 and TRBJ2-1; TRBD2 matches 11 bases. V lost 6 bases and J lost 6; bases outside the gene matches: 6. Per germline, CDR1 KGHDR and CDR2 SFDVKD. The CDR3 runs to 15 residues. CDR3 nucleotides: TGTGCCACCAGTCTGGGGACTAGCGGATGCAATGAGCAGTTCTTC. Protein product: CATSLGTSGCNEQFF.

About this clonotype: A read error may produce the germline difference seen at one junction end. V and J are TRBV6-1 and TRBJ2-7; D is possibly TRBD1 or TRBD2 (6 bases each). The CDR3 covers 15 residues. Germline CDR1 and CDR2: MNHNS and SASEGT. Written as DNA, the CDR3 is TGTGCCAGCAGTGGAGTGGGGGGCAGGACCTACAAGCAGTACTTC. This gives the protein CASSGVGGRTYKQYF.

The count of this clonotype is one. The chain recombines TRBV29-1 with TRBJ2-7; D is undetermined. The CDR3 is 11 residues long. Germline V CDR1 and CDR2: SQVTM, ANQGSEA. The CDR3 region is CSGVGNYEQCV. The DNA of the CDR3 is TGCAGCGGGGTTGGGAACTACGAGCAGTGCGTC.

At least ten counts were recorded for this clonotype. The gene calls are TRBV7-8 and TRBJ1-5; TRBD1 is a possible D gene (6 bases). CDR1 and CDR2 from the germline V gene are SGHVS and FQNEAQ. This CDR3 is built from 17 residues. Trimming left V 4 bases short and J 0 bases short, with 16 bases between. The CDR3 coding sequence is TGTGCCAGCAGCTCAGGAGGACAGCAATATAGCAATCAGCCCCAGCATTTT. Protein product: CASSSGGQQYSNQPQHF. The full variable domain, in which reference TRBV7-8 and TRBJ1-5 provide the parts outside the CDR3, is GAGVSQSPRYKVAKRGQDVALRCDPISGHVSLFWYQQALGQGPEFLTYFQNEAQLDKSGLPSDRFFAERPEGSVSTLKIQRTQQEDSAVYLCASSSGGQQYSNQPQHFGDGTRLSIL.

There are many counts of this clonotype. The V and J genes are TRBV6-2 or TRBV6-3 and TRBJ2-7, with D perhaps being TRBD1 or TRBD2 (5 bases each). This CDR3 is 13 amino acids long. V was shortened by 5 bases and J by 2 bases, with 10 bases between the two germline ends. The germline gives CDR1 MNHEY, CDR2 SVGEGT. This chain's CDR3 is CASSRGGAYEQYV. The DNA for the CDR3 is TGTGCCAGCAGTCGGGGCGGAGCCTACGAGCAGTACGTC.

This clonotype was detected ten times or more. For the CDR3, the DNA is TGCAGTGCTAGGGGGACAGTCACGGGGAACACCATATATTTT. As protein: CSARGTVTGNTIYF. The chain employs TRBV20-1 and TRBJ1-3; 7 bases align to TRBD1. V lost 3 bases, J lost 7 bases, and 9 bases stayed unmatched. CDR1 and CDR2 from the germline V gene are DFQATT and SNEGSKA (reference sequence). The CDR3 runs to 14 residues.

The chain combines TRBV3-1 with TRBJ1-1; TRBD1 is a possible D gene (5 bases). CDR3 length: 14 amino acids. From germline, CDR1 is LGHDT and CDR2 YNNKEL (reference sequence). Trimming stripped 8 bases from V and 1 base from J, with 14 bases between. The CDR3 sequence is CASFSGRKNTEAFF. Written as DNA, the CDR3 is TGTGCCAGCTTTTCGGGGCGGAAGAACACTGAAGCTTTCTTT.

This clonotype has at least ten counts. The chain employs TRBV28 and TRBJ1-2; D gene uncertain. From germline, CDR1 is MDHEN and CDR2 SYDVKM. This CDR3 has 12 residues. Trimming removed 3 bases from V and 4 bases from J, with 6 bases in between. The CDR3 reads CASSLDLYGYTF. The CDR3 region has the DNA TGTGCCAGCAGTTTGGACCTCTATGGCTACACCTTC.

There are many counts of this clonotype. V gene TRBV10-3 combines with J gene TRBJ2-3, with D uncertain. Looked up from germline, CDR1 is ENHRY and CDR2 is SYGVKD. Trimming pared 0 bases from V and 5 bases from J, leaving 9 bases between. CDR3 length equals 14 residues. For the CDR3, the DNA is TGTGCCATCAGTGAGTCAGGGCAGCAAGATACGCAGTATTTT. Protein sequence: CAISESGQQDTQYF.